The 23 T cell receptor beta chains below were found in one sample sequenced in a study of identifying expanded T cells in peripheral blood. Repertoires were generated with immunoSEQ multiplex PCR, while TCRdb's copy carries only in-frame clones and drops some. The table has tens of thousands of clones, roughly 87% seen once; the top ten hold approximately 6%. What was sequenced was blood. The receptors were sampled from a person between 18 and 75 years old in good health.

V usage is TRBV9 and J usage is TRBJ2-3, with a weak D call TRBD2 (7 bases). Looked up from germline, CDR1 is SGDLS and CDR2 is YYNGEE. The ends were cut back, 4 bases at V and 4 bases at J, with 13 bases in the middle. This CDR3 is built from 14 residues. In nucleotides, the CDR3 is TGTGCCAGCAGCAGGGGGGGGCCCGCAGATACGCAGTATTTT. Residues: CASSRGGPADTQYF.

This chain connects TRBV6-6 to TRBJ1-4, with 9 bases identical to TRBD1. The CDR3 consists of 14 residues. Germline-derived CDR1 and CDR2 are MNHNY and SVGAGI (reference sequence). V dropped 9 bases and J dropped 8; count of bases not matched to a gene: 10. This CDR3 reads CARGGDRVFEKLFF. CDR3 sequence (DNA): TGTGCCAGGGGGGGGGACAGGGTTTTCGAAAAACTGTTTTTT.

The chain has TRBV25-1 and TRBJ1-6, with D perhaps matching TRBD1 (5 bases). The CDR3 sequence is 15 residues long. Germline CDR1 and CDR2: MGHDK and SYGVNS. The V and J ends lost 1 base and 9 bases respectively, with 13 bases between them. The CDR3 loop reads CASSESWGWGSPLHF. The CDR3 DNA reads TGTGCCAGCAGTGAATCTTGGGGGTGGGGTTCACCCCTCCACTTT.

The chain recombines TRBV7-8 with TRBJ2-5; no clear D. The CDR3 is made up of 14 amino acids. CDR1 SGHVS and CDR2 FQNEAQ come from the germline V gene. Deletions cut 4 bases from V and 4 bases from J, with 13 bases between. CDR3 coding DNA: TGTGCCAGCAGCTCCCGCGCCACCCGAGAGACCCAGTACTTC. This translates into CASSSRATRETQYF.

The sample holds one count of this clone. The chain carries TRBV21-1 and TRBJ2-3; the table's D call, TRBD2, has no DNA check behind it. TRBV21-1 is a pseudogene locus. The CDR3 consists of 15 residues. CDR3 bases: TGTGCCAGCAGCAAAGCGCTTAAGGGAGCAGATACGCAGTATTTT. Residues: CASSKALKGADTQYF.

The rearrangement links TRBV29-1 to TRBJ2-3; D gene ambiguous. The germline gives CDR1 SQVTM, CDR2 ANQGSEA. This CDR3 has 13 amino acids. V was clipped by 5 bases and J by 5 bases, with 14 bases between them. As DNA, the CDR3 is TGCAGCGTTTCCGTAGCTCACGGAGATACGCAGTATTTT. This codes for CSVSVAHGDTQYF.

This rearrangement joins TRBV28 to TRBJ1-1, with D possibly being TRBD1 (5 bases). The CDR3 loop spans 14 amino acids. In germline, CDR1 is MDHEN, CDR2 SYDVKM. Trimming took off 5 bases at V and 5 bases at J, with 15 bases between the two ends. The CDR3 region is CASSHGGLGTEAFF. The CDR3 DNA sequence: TGTGCCAGCAGTCACGGGGGTTTAGGTACTGAAGCTTTCTTT.

The sample holds one count of this clone. The V and J genes are TRBV2 and TRBJ2-5; 11 bases fit TRBD2. Germline values: CDR1 SNHLY, CDR2 FYNNEI. Germline trimming cut 6 bases from V and 2 bases from J; bases unmatched to any gene: 5. The CDR3 consists of 15 residues. Here the CDR3 DNA reads TGTGCCAGCAGCCGACTAGCGGGGACGCAAGAGACCCAGTACTTC. This sequence encodes CASSRLAGTQETQYF.

DNA of the CDR3: TGTGCCTGCCGACAGGGGCTACCTGAAGCTTTCTTT. Its protein is CACRQGLPEAFF. The rearrangement links TRBV19 to TRBJ1-1, with 8 bases matching TRBD1. The ends lost 11 bases at V and 6 bases at J; junction bases unmatched: 8. This CDR3 has 12 amino acids. The V gene's germline CDR1 is LNHDA and CDR2 SQIVND (reference sequence).

CDR3 in DNA: TGTGCCACCAGCATAGAAACCGGGACAGGAGGATACTATGGCTACACCTTC. Its protein is CATSIETGTGGYYGYTF. This chain uses TRBV15 with TRBJ1-2; TRBD1 matches 8 bases. Germline V gene data show CDR1 as LNHNV and CDR2 as YYDKDF (reference sequence). Trimming cost V 4 bases and J 3 bases; bases outside gene matches: 13. This CDR3 region has 17 residues.

V is TRBV19 and J is TRBJ2-2; D is perhaps TRBD2 (5 bases). Germline values: CDR1 LNHDA, CDR2 SQIVND (reference sequence). Between the trimmed V and J ends, which lost 6 bases and 1 base, there was a span of 15 bases. This CDR3 has 16 residues. CDR3 nucleotides: TGTGCCAGTAGCACCTGGACTGTGAGGAACACCGGGGAGCTGTTTTTT. This gives the protein CASSTWTVRNTGELFF.

V and J are TRBV15 and TRBJ2-3; D is ambiguous. V gave up 1 base and J gave up 9 bases, with 11 bases separating them. The CDR3 loop spans 13 amino acids. Germline V CDR1 and CDR2: LNHNV, YYDKDF (reference sequence). The CDR3 sequence is CATSRAVGLTQYF. The CDR3 bases are TGTGCCACCAGCAGAGCTGTGGGTTTAACGCAGTATTTT.

The genes are TRBV10-3 and TRBJ1-6, with 10 bases that match TRBD1. This CDR3 has 16 amino acids. Germline V gene data show CDR1 as ENHRY and CDR2 as SYGVKD. V lost 4 bases and J lost 4; bases outside the gene matches: 4. CDR3 in amino acids: CAISAPGQGYNSPLHF. The DNA for the CDR3 is TGTGCCATCAGTGCCCCGGGACAGGGGTATAATTCACCCCTCCACTTT.

This chain links TRBV10-1 with TRBJ1-2, with a possible D match to TRBD1 (6 bases). The ends were cut back, 5 bases at V and 5 bases at J, with 12 bases in the middle. CDR1 WNHNN and CDR2 SYGVQD come from the germline V gene (reference sequence). This CDR3 has 13 residues. CDR3 in amino acids: CASSQGTSYGYTF. The CDR3 DNA follows: TGCGCCAGCAGTCAGGGGACGTCATATGGCTACACCTTC.

This clone has a single count. The chain couples TRBV5-6 to TRBJ2-5; D possibly corresponds to TRBD1 (5 bases). V dropped 4 bases and J dropped 1 base, with 17 bases sitting between them. The CDR3 runs to 16 residues. Germline V gene sequence: CDR1 SGHDT, CDR2 YYEEEE. The CDR3 nucleotides are TGTGCCAGCAGCCTGATGCTCAGGGATATCCAAGAGACCCAGTACTTC. Encoded protein: CASSLMLRDIQETQYF.

This chain joins TRBV5-8 and TRBJ2-1, with D possibly matching TRBD1 (5 bases). The CDR3 is made up of 17 amino acids. Germline CDR1 is SGHTS and CDR2 is YDEGEE. V lost 4 bases, J lost 1 base, and 18 bases lay in between. In DNA form, the CDR3 reads TGTGCCAGCAGCCGAAGTGAACAGGAGTTGTCCTACAATGAGCAGTTCTTC. Translation gives CASSRSEQELSYNEQFF.

This clone was observed a single time. In DNA, the CDR3 is TGTGCCAGCAGTGAATTGGGCGAGCTTGGAGGGCCCCAGCATTTT. It is translated as CASSELGELGGPQHF. V usage is TRBV6-1 and J usage is TRBJ1-5, with D unclear. The V gene's germline CDR1 is MNHNS and CDR2 SASEGT. V was pared by 2 bases and J by 9 bases, with 17 bases between. This CDR3 contains 15 residues.

The genes are TRBV7-7 and TRBJ2-1; 7 nucleotides match TRBD1. The CDR3 extends over 19 amino acids. Germline CDR1 SSHAT, CDR2 FNYEAQ (reference sequence). Trimming at V came to 1 base and at J to 0 bases, leaving 12 bases not matched to a gene. The CDR3 sequence: CASSLDGDSLFSSYNEQFF. CDR3 sequence (DNA): TGTGCCAGCAGCTTAGATGGGGACAGTCTCTTTAGCTCCTACAATGAGCAGTTCTTC.

The chain has TRBV15 and TRBJ2-3; 7 bases are a match to TRBD2. Germline values: CDR1 LNHNV, CDR2 YYDKDF (reference sequence). The CDR3 covers 12 residues. Unmatched junction bases numbered 3, after V lost 8 bases and J lost 4 bases. The CDR3, as DNA: TGTGCCACCCGGGGAGGGCCAGATACGCAGTATTTT. It is translated as CATRGGPDTQYF.

The chain combines TRBV7-9 with TRBJ2-5, with D possibly matching TRBD1 (7 bases). Between the trimmed V and J ends, which lost 3 bases and 4 bases, there was a span of 15 bases. Germline CDR1 and CDR2: SEHNR and FQNEAQ (reference sequence). The CDR3 sequence is 15 residues long. The CDR3 DNA is TGTGCCAGCAGCTTCGCTCCAGGGGGGCTAGAGACCCAGTACTTC. Protein: CASSFAPGGLETQYF.

The gene calls are TRBV5-1 and TRBJ1-1; weak D call: TRBD1 (6 bases). V was cut by 6 bases and J by 2 bases, with 14 bases left in between. The V gene's germline CDR1 is SGHRS and CDR2 YFSETQ. The CDR3 is made up of 14 amino acids. The CDR3 DNA follows: TGCGCCAGCACCCCGTGGGGGGGCAACACTGAAGCTTTCTTT. It specifies CASTPWGGNTEAFF.

This chain joins TRBV4-1 and TRBJ2-1; 8 nucleotides line up with TRBD2. J gave up 0 bases and V 3 bases, and 7 bases lay outside the gene matches. Germline V lookup: CDR1 MGHRA, CDR2 YSYEKL. CDR3 length equals 17 residues. The CDR3 DNA is TGCGCCAGCAGCCACGTCCGTAGCGGGGTCTCCTACAATGAGCAGTTCTTC. Its translation is CASSHVRSGVSYNEQFF.

V gene TRBV7-9 combines with J gene TRBJ2-2; 7 nucleotides match TRBD2. This CDR3 is 15 amino acids long. V lost 4 bases to trimming and J lost 4 bases; unmatched junction nucleotides: 6. Germline assignment: CDR1 SEHNR and CDR2 FQNEAQ (reference sequence). The CDR3 sequence is CASSSREGFTGELFF. Here the CDR3 DNA reads TGTGCCAGCAGCTCCAGGGAGGGGTTCACCGGGGAGCTGTTTTTT.